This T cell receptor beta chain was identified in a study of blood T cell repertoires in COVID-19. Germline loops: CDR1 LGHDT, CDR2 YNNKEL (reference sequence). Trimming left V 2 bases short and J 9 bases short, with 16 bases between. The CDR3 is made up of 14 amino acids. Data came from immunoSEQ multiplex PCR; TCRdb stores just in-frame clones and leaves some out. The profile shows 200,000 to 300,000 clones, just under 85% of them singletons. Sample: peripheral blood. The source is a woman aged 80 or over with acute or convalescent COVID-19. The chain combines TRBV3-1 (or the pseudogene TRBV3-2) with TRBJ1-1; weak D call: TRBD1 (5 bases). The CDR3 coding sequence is TGTGCCAGCAGCCAACCCGGCGGGGCCCGAAAAGCTTTCTTT. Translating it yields CASSQPGGARKAFF.